In its sample, the clone carrying this T cell receptor beta chain was seen a few times. Its antigen is currently unknown. The CDR3 covers 12 residues. Germline loops: CDR1 LNHDA, CDR2 SQIVND (reference sequence). The V and J ends lost 7 bases and 1 base respectively, with 7 bases between them. TCRdb's copy holds only in-frame clones and misses some; the assay was immunoSEQ multiplex PCR. The table shows fewer than 120,000 clones, with 87% occurring only once. This specimen comes from a study of T cell responses to AZD1222 COVID-19 vaccine. For the study at large: Timing groups of about 4 and about 12 weeks for second doses were pooled. Points from the study as a whole: A mostly white British donor set with more females was recruited, and clonal diversity was possibly underestimated. None of the repertoires were sampled until the peak T cell response had passed. Vaccine-associated CD4 TCRs spanned spike, dominant at 160-218 and 743-854.

V gene TRBV19 combines with J gene TRBJ1-1, with a possible D match to TRBD1 (6 bases). Sequencing used peripheral blood, obtained on day 0 of AZD1222 vaccination. This clonotype was obtained from an adult in good health. The CDR3 loop reads CASKDRNTEAFF. The CDR3 DNA reads as TGTGCCAGTAAGGACAGGAACACTGAAGCTTTCTTT.